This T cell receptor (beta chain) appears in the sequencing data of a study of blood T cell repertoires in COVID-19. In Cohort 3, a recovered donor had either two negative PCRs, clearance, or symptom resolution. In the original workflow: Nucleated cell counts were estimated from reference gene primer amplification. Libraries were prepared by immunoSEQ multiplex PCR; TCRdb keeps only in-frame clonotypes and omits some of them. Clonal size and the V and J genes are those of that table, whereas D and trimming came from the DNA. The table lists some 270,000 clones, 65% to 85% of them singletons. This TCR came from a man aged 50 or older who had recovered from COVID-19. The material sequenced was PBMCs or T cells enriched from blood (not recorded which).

The CDR3 DNA sequence: TGTGCCAGCAGCTTATCAGTGACTGCAGGGGGAAGGGGTCAGCCCCAGCATTTT. Protein product: CASSLSVTAGGRGQPQHF. The rearrangement joins TRBV7-2 to TRBJ1-5, with 7 bases identical to TRBD1. Germline CDR1 is SGHTA and CDR2 is FQGNSA. The CDR3 consists of 18 residues. V shed 2 bases, J shed 6 bases, and the junction held 16 bases outside the gene matches.